This T cell receptor (beta chain) stems from a study of T cells expressing NK-cell markers. Looking at the study overall: Repertoire data for TCR beta were derived from sorted T cells (CD3+CD56+NKG2C+, CD3+CD56+NKG2C- and CD3+CD56-NKG2C+).

The V gene's germline CDR1 is SGHNT and CDR2 YENEEA. The CDR3 sequence is 16 residues long. No DNA is given; TCRdb re-called the 5' RACE reads and lists each CDR3 protein once. The table for this sample gives about 110,000 distinct CDR3 sequences. The chain combines TRBV11-3 with TRBJ2-5; with no DNA, the TCRdb D assignment of TRBD2 cannot be verified. Sequenced material: blood T cells: a sorted CD56 or NKG2C T cell subset, CD4+ or CD8+ T cells, or bulk PBMC T cells (not recorded which). The clonotype was recovered from a woman aged 18 to 75 in good health. The CDR3 sequence: CASSLGLAGPGETQYF.